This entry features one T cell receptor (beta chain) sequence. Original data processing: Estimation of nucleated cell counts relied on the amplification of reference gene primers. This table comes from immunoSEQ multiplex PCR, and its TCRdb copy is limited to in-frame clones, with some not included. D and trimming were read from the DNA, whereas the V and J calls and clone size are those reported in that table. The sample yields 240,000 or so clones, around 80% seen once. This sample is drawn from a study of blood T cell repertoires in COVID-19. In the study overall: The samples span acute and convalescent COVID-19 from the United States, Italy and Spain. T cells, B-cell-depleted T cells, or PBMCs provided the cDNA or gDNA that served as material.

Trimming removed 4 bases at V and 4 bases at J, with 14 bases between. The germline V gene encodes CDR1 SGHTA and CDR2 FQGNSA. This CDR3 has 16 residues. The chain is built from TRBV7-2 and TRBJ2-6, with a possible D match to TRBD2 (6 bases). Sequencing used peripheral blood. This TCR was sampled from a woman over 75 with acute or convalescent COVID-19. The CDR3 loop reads CASSSPGREGANVLTF. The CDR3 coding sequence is TGTGCCAGCAGCTCCCCGGGGCGGGAAGGGGCCAACGTCCTGACTTTC.